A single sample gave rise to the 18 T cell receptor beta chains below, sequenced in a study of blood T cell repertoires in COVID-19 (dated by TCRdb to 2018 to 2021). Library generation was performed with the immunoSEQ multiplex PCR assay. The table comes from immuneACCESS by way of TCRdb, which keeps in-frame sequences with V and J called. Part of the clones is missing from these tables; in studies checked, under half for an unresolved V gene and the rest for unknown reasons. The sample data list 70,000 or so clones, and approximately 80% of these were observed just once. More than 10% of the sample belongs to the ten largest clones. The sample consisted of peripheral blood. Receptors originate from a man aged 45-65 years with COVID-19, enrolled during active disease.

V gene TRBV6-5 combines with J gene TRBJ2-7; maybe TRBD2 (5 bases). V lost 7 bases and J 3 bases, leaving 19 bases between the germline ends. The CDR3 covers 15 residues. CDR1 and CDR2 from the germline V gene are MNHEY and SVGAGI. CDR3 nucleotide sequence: TGTGCCAGCACTCCGGGCGGGTCGAGGAGCTACGAGCAGTACTTC. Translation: CASTPGGSRSYEQYF.

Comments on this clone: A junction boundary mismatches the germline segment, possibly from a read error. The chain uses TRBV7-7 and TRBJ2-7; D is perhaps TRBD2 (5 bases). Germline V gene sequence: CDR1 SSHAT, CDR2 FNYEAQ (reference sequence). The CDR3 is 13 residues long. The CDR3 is CASSLGRDDEQYF. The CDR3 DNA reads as TGTGCTAGCAGCTTGGGCCGGGATGACGAGCAGTACTTC.

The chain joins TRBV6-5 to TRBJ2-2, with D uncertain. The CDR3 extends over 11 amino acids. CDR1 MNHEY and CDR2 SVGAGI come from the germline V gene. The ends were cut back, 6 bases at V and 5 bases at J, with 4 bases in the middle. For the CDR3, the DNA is TGTGCCAGCAGCCTAACCGGGGAGCTGTTTTTT. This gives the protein CASSLTGELFF.

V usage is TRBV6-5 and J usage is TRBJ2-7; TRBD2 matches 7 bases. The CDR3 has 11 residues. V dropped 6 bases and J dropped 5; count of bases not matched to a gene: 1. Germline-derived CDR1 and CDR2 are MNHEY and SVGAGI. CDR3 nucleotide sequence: TGTGCCAGCAGCCGGGGGGACGAGCAGTACTTC. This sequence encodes CASSRGDEQYF.

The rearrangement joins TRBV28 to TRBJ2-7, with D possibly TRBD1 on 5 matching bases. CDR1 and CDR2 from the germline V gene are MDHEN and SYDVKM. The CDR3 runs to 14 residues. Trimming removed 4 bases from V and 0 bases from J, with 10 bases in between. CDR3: CASSSADISYEQYF. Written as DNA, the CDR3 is TGTGCCAGCAGTTCCGCGGACATCTCCTACGAGCAGTACTTC.

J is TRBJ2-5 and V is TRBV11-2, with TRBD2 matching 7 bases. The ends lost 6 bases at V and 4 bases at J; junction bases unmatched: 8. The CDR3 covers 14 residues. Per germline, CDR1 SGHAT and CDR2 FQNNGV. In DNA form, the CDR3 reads TGTGCCAGCAGTCCCACGTGGGGGGGAGAGACCCAGTACTTC. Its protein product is CASSPTWGGETQYF.

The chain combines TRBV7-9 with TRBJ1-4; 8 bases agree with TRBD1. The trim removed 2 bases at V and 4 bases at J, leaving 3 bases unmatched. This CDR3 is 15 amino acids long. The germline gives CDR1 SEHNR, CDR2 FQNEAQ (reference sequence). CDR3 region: CASSLTTGVNEKLFF. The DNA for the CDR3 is TGTGCCAGCAGCTTAACGACAGGGGTTAATGAAAAACTGTTTTTT.

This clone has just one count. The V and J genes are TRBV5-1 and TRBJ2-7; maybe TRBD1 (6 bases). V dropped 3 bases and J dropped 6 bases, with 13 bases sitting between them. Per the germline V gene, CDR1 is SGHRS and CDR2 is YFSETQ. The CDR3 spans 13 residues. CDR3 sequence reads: CASSSTRQVEQYF. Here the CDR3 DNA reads TGCGCCAGCAGCTCAACCCGACAGGTCGAGCAGTACTTC.

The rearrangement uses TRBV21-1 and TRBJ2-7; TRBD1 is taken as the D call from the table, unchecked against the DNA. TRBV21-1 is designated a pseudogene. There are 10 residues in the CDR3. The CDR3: CASSAQGKYF. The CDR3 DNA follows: TGTGCCAGCAGCGCCCAGGGGAAGTACTTC.

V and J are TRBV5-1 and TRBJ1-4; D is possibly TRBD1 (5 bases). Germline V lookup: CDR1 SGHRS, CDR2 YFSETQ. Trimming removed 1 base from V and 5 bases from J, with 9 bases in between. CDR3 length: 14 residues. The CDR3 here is CASSLFGGNEKLFF. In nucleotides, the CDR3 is TGCGCCAGCAGCTTGTTTGGGGGGAATGAAAAACTGTTTTTT. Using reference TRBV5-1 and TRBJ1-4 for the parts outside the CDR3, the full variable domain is KAGVTQTPRYLIKTRGQQVTLSCSPISGHRSVSWYQQTPGQGLQFLFEYFSETQRNKGNFPGRFSGRQFSNSRSEMNVSTLELGDSALYLCASSLFGGNEKLFFGSGTQLSVL.

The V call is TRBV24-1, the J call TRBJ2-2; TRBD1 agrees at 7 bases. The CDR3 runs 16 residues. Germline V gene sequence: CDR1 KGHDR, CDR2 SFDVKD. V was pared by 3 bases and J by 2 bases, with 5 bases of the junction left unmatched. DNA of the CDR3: TGTGCCACCAGTGATAATCGGGACAGCAACACCGGGGAGCTGTTTTTT. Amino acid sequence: CATSDNRDSNTGELFF.

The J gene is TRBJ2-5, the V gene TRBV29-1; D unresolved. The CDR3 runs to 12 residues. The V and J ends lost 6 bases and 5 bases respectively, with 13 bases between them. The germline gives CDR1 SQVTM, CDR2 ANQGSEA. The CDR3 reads CSVVEVGETQYF. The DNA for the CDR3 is TGCAGCGTGGTAGAGGTTGGGGAGACCCAGTACTTC.

CDR3 in DNA: TGTGCCAGCAGTTTTTGGCAGGGGGAAGGGCAGTACTTC. Its translation is CASSFWQGEGQYF. This chain uses TRBV28 with TRBJ2-7, with 7 nucleotides matching TRBD1. Trimming took 3 bases from V and 9 from J; bases not matched to a gene: 8. CDR1 is MDHEN and CDR2 is SYDVKM in the germline V gene. The CDR3 has 13 amino acids.

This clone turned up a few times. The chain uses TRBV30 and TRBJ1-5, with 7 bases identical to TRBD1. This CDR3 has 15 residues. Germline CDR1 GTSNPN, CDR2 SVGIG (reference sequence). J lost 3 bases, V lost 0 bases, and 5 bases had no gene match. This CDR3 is CAWSVTGAYNQPQHF. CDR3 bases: TGTGCCTGGAGTGTTACAGGGGCGTACAATCAGCCCCAGCATTTT.

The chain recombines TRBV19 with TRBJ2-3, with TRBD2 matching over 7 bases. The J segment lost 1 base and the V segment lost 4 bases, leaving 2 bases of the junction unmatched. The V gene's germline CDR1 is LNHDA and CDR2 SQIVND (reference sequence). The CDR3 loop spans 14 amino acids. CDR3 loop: CASSTSGGTDTQYF. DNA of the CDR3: TGTGCCAGTAGTACGAGCGGGGGCACAGATACGCAGTATTTT. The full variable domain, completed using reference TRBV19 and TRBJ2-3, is DGGITQSPKYLFRKEGQNVTLSCEQNLNHDAMYWYRQDPGQGLRLIYYSQIVNDFQKGDIAEGYSVSREKKESFPLTVTSAQKNPTAFYLCASSTSGGTDTQYFGPGTRLTVL.

The CDR3 region is CASSYRTPPYEQYF. CDR3 sequence (DNA): TGTGCCAGCAGCTACCGGACACCGCCCTACGAGCAGTACTTC. The rearrangement uses TRBV5-6 and TRBJ2-7, with D possibly TRBD1 on 5 matching bases. Germline assignment: CDR1 SGHDT and CDR2 YYEEEE. V shed 3 bases and J shed 2 bases, with 12 bases lying between them. This CDR3 comprises 14 residues. The full variable domain, rest sourced from reference TRBV5-6 and TRBJ2-7, is DAGVTQSPTHLIKTRGQQVTLRCSPKSGHDTVSWYQQALGQGPQFIFQYYEEEERQRGNFPDRFSGHQFPNYSSELNVNALLLGDSALYLCASSYRTPPYEQYFGPGTRLTVT.

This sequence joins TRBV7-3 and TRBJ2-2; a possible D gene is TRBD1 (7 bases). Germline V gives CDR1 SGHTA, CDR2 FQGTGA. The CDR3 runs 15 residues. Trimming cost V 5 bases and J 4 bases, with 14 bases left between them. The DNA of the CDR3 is TGTGCCAGCAGCAACCGACAGGGAGGCACCGGGGAGCTGTTTTTT. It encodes CASSNRQGGTGELFF.

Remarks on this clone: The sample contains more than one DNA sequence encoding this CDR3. The CDR3 region is CASSPGLAYNEQFF. The CDR3 DNA reads as TGTGCCAGCAGCCCGGGACTAGCCTACAATGAGCAGTTCTTC. The rearrangement uses TRBV7-2 and TRBJ2-1, with TRBD2 matching over 8 bases. In germline, CDR1 is SGHTA, CDR2 FQGNSA. The CDR3 length is 14 residues. J gave up 2 bases and V 5 bases, and 2 bases lay outside the gene matches.